The clone carrying this T cell receptor (beta chain) has ten or more counts. One junction end does not reproduce the germline sequence, and a read error may be involved. This specimen comes from a study of T-cell memory formation after mild COVID-19. MiXCR, applied by TCRdb to the 5' RACE reads, yields one record per CDR3 protein. The sample contains about 320,000 distinct CDR3 sequences, about 13% of which appear only once. CDR3 length: 13 residues. From germline, CDR1 is MNHEY and CDR2 SVGAGI. The V gene is TRBV6-5, the J gene TRBJ2-7; 10 bases match TRBD1. The clonotype comes from a man aged 18-30 years who had mild COVID-19 (a few samples of this study predate the infection). Cell type and time point are not known. Sequencing used PBMCs or a T cell subset sorted from them (not recorded which). CDR3 coding DNA: TGTGCCAGCAGTTACTCGGGGACAGGGGCCGTCTTCTTC. Its translation is CASSYSGTGAVFF.